This T cell receptor beta chain was sequenced in a study of blood T cell repertoires in COVID-19. Whole-study context: PBMCs, B-cell-depleted T cells, or T cells provided the cDNA or gDNA that made up the material.

This CDR3 contains 13 residues. V shed 2 bases and J shed 2 bases, with 6 bases lying between them. TCRdb keeps only in-frame clones here, not all; method: immunoSEQ multiplex PCR. Altogether around 250,000 clones are present, roughly 85% being singletons, with the ten largest covering 4.6%. Sequencing used peripheral blood. This receptor was obtained from a man aged 55 to 70 who had recovered from COVID-19. The V call is TRBV12-3 or TRBV12-4, the J call TRBJ1-2; no firm D call. In nucleotides, the CDR3 is TGTGCCAGCAGTTTATTATTAAACTATGGCTACACCTTC. Amino acids: CASSLLLNYGYTF.